Presented here are 12 T cell receptor beta chains from one specimen sequenced in a study of persistence of HIV-infected CD4 T cells. Nonspecific anti-CD3/anti-CD28 bead stimulation represents the broad CD4+ T cell repertoire. Responding CD4+ T cells were sorted by upregulation of both CD40 ligand and CD69. Their antigens are not known. The libraries were made with immunoSEQ version 4 in survey mode. Some clones are missing from TCRdb's copy, which holds only in-frame ones; the method was immunoSEQ multiplex PCR. The sample yields 30,000 to 45,000 clones, around 90% seen once. Sequencing used CD4+ T cells sorted from PBMCs after roughly 18-hour stimulation, obtained from a patient who received antiretroviral therapy. All receptors come from an adult man with HIV who was CMV-seropositive.

This clone was counted between two and nine times. The rearrangement links TRBV14 to TRBJ1-2, with no clear D. There are 14 residues in the CDR3. The germline V gene encodes CDR1 SGHDN and CDR2 FVKESK. V lost 0 bases and J lost 10, with 15 bases in between. The DNA of the CDR3 is TGTGCCAGCAGCCAAGAGTGGGGTGGCCATGTCTACACCTTC. It is translated as CASSQEWGGHVYTF.

With regard to this clone: Other DNA sequences from this sample encode an identical CDR3 as well. The rearrangement uses TRBV6-6 and TRBJ1-1, with D unclear. Trimming took 10 bases from V and 5 from J, leaving 14 bases between them. Germline CDR1 and CDR2: MNHNY and SVGAGI (reference sequence). The CDR3 totals 12 residues. The CDR3 DNA reads as TGTGCCATCGCTTTCTCTGCGACTGAAGCTTTCTTT. Translating gives CAIAFSATEAFF.

The V gene is TRBV30, the J gene TRBJ1-6; 11 bases align to TRBD1. Trimming removed 5 bases from V and 8 bases from J; junction bases left unmatched: 2. The length of the CDR3 is 13 residues. Germline V gene data show CDR1 as GTSNPN and CDR2 as SVGIG (reference sequence). The CDR3 spells CAWGTGGYSPLHF. The CDR3 DNA is TGTGCCTGGGGGACAGGGGGGTATTCACCCCTCCACTTT.

This chain joins TRBV5-4 and TRBJ1-2, with TRBD1 as a possible D gene (6 bases). Trimming left V 0 bases short and J 8 bases short, with 17 bases between. This CDR3 contains 15 residues. Germline V gene lookup returns CDR1 SGHNT and CDR2 YYREEE (reference sequence). CDR3 region: CASSLAGTGGRGYTF. The CDR3 DNA is TGTGCCAGCAGCTTGGCCGGGACGGGGGGCAGAGGCTACACCTTC.

The gene calls are TRBV7-8 and TRBJ1-5; unclear D gene. This CDR3 has 15 residues. Germline loops: CDR1 SGHVS, CDR2 FQNEAQ. V was trimmed by 5 bases and J by 4 bases, leaving 15 bases between them. The CDR3 nucleotides read TGTGCCAGCAGCCCTTCAGGTTCGATTAATCAGCCCCAGCATTTT. Translation gives CASSPSGSINQPQHF.

CDR3 region: CASWGRSSYNEQFF. DNA of the CDR3: TGTGCCAGTTGGGGGAGAAGCTCCTACAATGAGCAGTTCTTC. J is TRBJ2-1 and V is TRBV7-8; D possibly uses TRBD1 or TRBD2 (5 bases each). V lost 9 bases to trimming and J lost 0 bases, with 12 bases between them. The length of the CDR3 is 14 residues. Looked up from germline, CDR1 is SGHVS and CDR2 is FQNEAQ. Using reference TRBV7-8 and TRBJ2-1 for the parts outside the CDR3, the full variable domain is GAGVSQSPRYKVAKRGQDVALRCDPISGHVSLFWYQQALGQGPEFLTYFQNEAQLDKSGLPSDRFFAERPEGSVSTLKIQRTQQEDSAVYLCASWGRSSYNEQFFGPGTRLTVL.

The chain recombines TRBV5-4 with TRBJ1-4, with D tentatively TRBD1 (6 bases). CDR1 is SGHNT, CDR2 YYREEE, per germline (reference sequence). The CDR3 covers 14 residues. Trimming removed 1 base from V and 4 bases from J, with 8 bases in between. The CDR3 sequence is CASSLTGINEKLFF. CDR3 DNA sequence: TGTGCCAGCAGCTTGACAGGGATTAATGAAAAACTGTTTTTT.

The gene calls are TRBV2 and TRBJ2-3; D is possibly TRBD1 (6 bases). CDR1 SNHLY and CDR2 FYNNEI come from the germline V gene. V was cut by 8 bases and J by 1 base, with 16 bases left in between. The CDR3 covers 15 residues. The CDR3 reads CASGLQGAGTDTQYF. As DNA, the CDR3 is TGTGCCAGCGGATTACAGGGAGCAGGCACAGATACGCAGTATTTT.

This clone was detected once. CDR3 in amino acids: CASSPELSYEQYF. The CDR3 DNA sequence: TGTGCCAGCTCACCAGAGTTGAGCTACGAGCAGTACTTC. This sequence joins TRBV18 and TRBJ2-7; D is unclear. The CDR3 is 13 residues long. Germline CDR1 is KGHSH and CDR2 is LQKENI. Trimming removed 2 bases from V and 3 bases from J, with 8 bases in between. The full variable domain, rest sourced from reference TRBV18 and TRBJ2-7, is NAGVMQNPRHLVRRRGQEARLRCSPMKGHSHVYWYRQLPEEGLKFMVYLQKENIIDESGMPKERFSAEFPKEGPSILRIQQVVRGDSAAYFCASSPELSYEQYFGPGTRLTVT.

The chain employs TRBV27 and TRBJ2-3; D is unresolved. The CDR3 sequence is 13 residues long. CDR1 and CDR2 from the germline V gene are MNHEY and SMNVEV (reference sequence). V was clipped by 4 bases and J by 14 bases, with 19 bases between them. Here the CDR3 reads CASSSKRTGGWYF. The CDR3 DNA reads TGTGCCAGCAGTTCGAAGCGCACGGGCGGATGGTATTTT.

The chain has TRBV11-1 and TRBJ2-3; tentative D call: TRBD1 (6 bases). Trimming removed 0 bases from V and 0 bases from J, with 7 bases in between. The germline CDR1 and CDR2 sequences are SGHAT and FQDESV (reference sequence). The CDR3 consists of 15 residues. The CDR3 bases are TGTGCCAGCAGCTTAGCGGGGGCTAGCACAGATACGCAGTATTTT. Amino acid sequence: CASSLAGASTDTQYF.

The chain carries TRBV18 and TRBJ2-7; TRBD2 matches 10 bases. V gave up 1 base and J gave up 2 bases; unmatched junction bases: 2. The germline V gene has CDR1 KGHSH and CDR2 LQKENI. The CDR3 runs 15 residues. The CDR3 region has the DNA TGTGCCAGCTCACCACTAGCGGGAGGTGCCTACGAGCAGTACTTC. Its translation: CASSPLAGGAYEQYF.